This TCR beta chain was sequenced in a study of control samples from healthy donors and cancer patients. CDR1 is MNHEY and CDR2 is SVGAGI in the germline V gene. The CDR3 covers 16 residues. V lost 2 bases to trimming and J lost 4 bases, with 14 bases between them. The table came from immunoSEQ multiplex PCR; TCRdb's copy has only in-frame clones and leaves some out. The table records fewer than 200,000 clones, more than 90% of them present only once. This TCR was recovered from a man younger than 45 in good health. The chain recombines TRBV6-5 with TRBJ2-2; tentatively, D is TRBD2 (7 bases). Sequencing was done on a sample of blood. The CDR3: CASSYEGGSSTGELFF. CDR3 nucleotides: TGTGCCAGCAGTTACGAGGGGGGGAGCAGCACCGGGGAGCTGTTTTTT.